The following is a TCR beta chain sequence with its context. The antigen is unknown. In the authors' workflow: ImmunoSEQ gave junction-only sequences without quality scores, so filtering differed. Clones were sequenced by immunoSEQ multiplex PCR, and TCRdb holds only the in-frame ones, with some missing. V and J calls plus clone size are reproduced from that table; the DNA served to infer D and trimming. Here the sample spans nearly 2 million clones, around 96% being singletons. This sample is part of a study of shared clonotypes between healthy human individuals. The CDR3 spans 13 residues. Trimming pared 4 bases from V and 6 bases from J, leaving 11 bases between. The germline gives CDR1 SGHRS, CDR2 YFSETQ. Naive-designated CD8 cells lacked CD45RO, were positively enriched for CCR7, and omitted terminally differentiated effector memory CD45RA+ cells. Points from the study as a whole: Blood alone was sampled, and tissue repertoires likely differ. Naive CD4 clonotypes were shared across a handful of donors at about 5.3%.

The sequenced sample consisted of naive CD8+ T cells sorted from blood. The rearrangement uses TRBV5-1 and TRBJ2-1, with a weak D call TRBD2 (6 bases). This TCR came from a man between 18 and 29 years old in good health. The CDR3 loop reads CASSKLAVNEQFF. CDR3 DNA sequence: TGCGCCAGCAGCAAACTAGCTGTCAATGAGCAGTTCTTC.